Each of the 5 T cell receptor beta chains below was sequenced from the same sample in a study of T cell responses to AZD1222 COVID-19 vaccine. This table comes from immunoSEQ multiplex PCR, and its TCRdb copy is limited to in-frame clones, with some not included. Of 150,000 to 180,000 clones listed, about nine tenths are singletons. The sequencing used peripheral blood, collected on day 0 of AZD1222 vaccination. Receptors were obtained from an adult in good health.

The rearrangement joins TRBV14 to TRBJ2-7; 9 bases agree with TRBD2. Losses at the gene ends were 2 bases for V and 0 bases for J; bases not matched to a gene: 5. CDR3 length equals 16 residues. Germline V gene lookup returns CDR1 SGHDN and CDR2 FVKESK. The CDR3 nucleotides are TGTGCCAGCAGCCAAAGACTAGCGGCGAGCTCCTACGAGCAGTACTTC. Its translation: CASSQRLAASSYEQYF.

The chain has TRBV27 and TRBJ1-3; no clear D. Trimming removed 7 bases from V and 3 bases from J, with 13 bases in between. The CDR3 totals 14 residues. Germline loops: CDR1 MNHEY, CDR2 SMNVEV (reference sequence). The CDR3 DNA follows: TGTGCCAGCAACGCCGAACAGAGTGGAAACACCATATATTTT. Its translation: CASNAEQSGNTIYF.

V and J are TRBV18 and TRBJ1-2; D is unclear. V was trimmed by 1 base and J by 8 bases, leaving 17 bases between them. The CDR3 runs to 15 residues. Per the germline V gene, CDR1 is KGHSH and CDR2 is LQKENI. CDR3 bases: TGTGCCAGCTCACCACAGGGAGGCCCTACGGAAGGCTACACCTTC. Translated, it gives CASSPQGGPTEGYTF.

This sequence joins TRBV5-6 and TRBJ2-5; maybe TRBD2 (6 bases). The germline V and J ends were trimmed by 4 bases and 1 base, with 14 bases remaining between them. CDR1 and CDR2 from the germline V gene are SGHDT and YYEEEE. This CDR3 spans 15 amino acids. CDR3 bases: TGTGCCAGCAGCCTGGTCGCGGGGATCCAAGAGACCCAGTACTTC. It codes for CASSLVAGIQETQYF.

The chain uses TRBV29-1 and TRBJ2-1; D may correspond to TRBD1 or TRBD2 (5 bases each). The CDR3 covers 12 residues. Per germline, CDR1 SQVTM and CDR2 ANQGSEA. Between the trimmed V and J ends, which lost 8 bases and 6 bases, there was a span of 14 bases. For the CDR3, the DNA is TGCAGCCTGAGGTCAGGGAGCAATGAGCAGTTCTTC. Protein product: CSLRSGSNEQFF.